Listed below are T cell receptor beta chains from one sample, sequenced in a study of cytomegalovirus exposure and HLA in healthy donors. Sequencing was performed with immunoSEQ multiplex PCR; in TCRdb, only in-frame clones are kept and a portion is missing. The table records roughly 130,000 clones, 73% of them present only once. Sequenced input: PBMCs. The source of these receptors is a woman in her thirties or forties in good health and CMV-seropositive. The CDR3 runs from the conserved cysteine through the conserved F or W. The D gene is left open where the match is weak. Some rows mark clone size as missing; the rest say once, few, many or name a class of expanded clone.

D: .; size: .; J: TRBJ2-7; V: TRBV15; DNA: TGTGCCACCAGCAGGCGAGGCGGCGGAGGCTACTACGAGCAGTACTTC; CDR3: CATSRRGGGGYYEQYF
D: .; size: .; J: TRBJ2-7; V: TRBV15; DNA: TGTGCCACCAGCATCGCTAGTCAAGACTACGAGCAGTACTTC; CDR3: CATSIASQDYEQYF
D: TRBD1; size: .; J: TRBJ1-3; V: TRBV7-8; DNA: TGTGCCAGCAGCTCAGCGACAGGGTCTGGAAACACCATATATTTT; CDR3: CASSSATGSGNTIYF
D: TRBD2; size: .; J: TRBJ2-1; V: TRBV9; DNA: TGTGCCTGCAGCGGGTCGACTAGCGGGGGACCCTACAATGAGCAGTTCTTC; CDR3: CACSGSTSGGPYNEQFF
D: .; size: few; J: TRBJ1-1; V: TRBV20-1; DNA: TGCACTAGTGAGCTAACCACTGAAGCTTTCTTT; CDR3: CTSELTTEAFF
D: TRBD2; size: once; J: TRBJ2-1; V: TRBV14; DNA: TGTGCCAGCAGCCAAGGGGGACTAGCGGAGCCCTACAATGAGCAGTTCTTC; CDR3: CASSQGGLAEPYNEQFF
D: .; size: .; J: TRBJ2-1; V: TRBV9; DNA: TGTGCCAGCGGCGCGGGGAGCTCCTACAATGAGCAGTTCTTC; CDR3: CASGAGSSYNEQFF
D: TRBD1; size: few; J: TRBJ2-5; V: TRBV10-3; DNA: TGTGCCATCAGTGACCACTCGACAGGGGAAGAGACCCAGTACTTC; CDR3: CAISDHSTGEETQYF
D: TRBD1; size: .; J: TRBJ2-5; V: TRBV7-8; DNA: TGTGCCAGCAGCCGGGACAGGACGGGCCAAGAGACCCAGTACTTC; CDR3: CASSRDRTGQETQYF
D: TRBD1; size: .; J: TRBJ1-2; V: TRBV6-6; DNA: TGTGCCAGCAGTGGACAGGGATTGAGAGGCTACACCTTC; CDR3: CASSGQGLRGYTF
D: TRBD1; size: once; J: TRBJ1-2; V: TRBV25-1; DNA: TGTGCCAGCAGTGATCCCAGGGGGAACTATGGCTACACCTTC; CDR3: CASSDPRGNYGYTF
D: TRBD1; size: .; J: TRBJ2-2; V: TRBV7-9; DNA: TGTTCCAGCAGATACCGGGACAGAGAAAACACCGGGGAGCTGTTTTTT; CDR3: CSSRYRDRENTGELFF
D: .; size: .; J: TRBJ1-2; V: TRBV4-1; DNA: TGCGCCAGCAGCCAAGCGAGCGGGCAGAACTATGGCTACACCTTC; CDR3: CASSQASGQNYGYTF
D: TRBD1; size: .; J: TRBJ2-2; V: TRBV19; DNA: TGTGCCAGTAGCAATACCGGGACAGGGGCCGGGGAGCTGTTTTTT; CDR3: CASSNTGTGAGELFF
D: TRBD1; size: .; J: TRBJ2-5; V: TRBV9; DNA: TGTGCCAGCAGCATAGGACAGGGCCAAGAGACCCAGTACTTC; CDR3: CASSIGQGQETQYF
D: TRBD1; size: few; J: TRBJ1-2; V: TRBV6-6; DNA: TGTGCCAGCAGTCGCGGACAGGGCTACTATGGCTACACCTTC; CDR3: CASSRGQGYYGYTF
D: .; size: .; J: TRBJ2-7; V: TRBV7-2; DNA: TGTGCCAGCTCGGTCTTTGGACTAAGCACCTACGAGCAGTACTTC; CDR3: CASSVFGLSTYEQYF
D: TRBD1; size: .; J: TRBJ1-1; V: TRBV2; DNA: TGTGCCAGCAGGTTGGAAGGGGGCTTGGACACTGAAGCTTTCTTT; CDR3: CASRLEGGLDTEAFF
D: .; size: .; J: TRBJ1-2; V: TRBV4-2; DNA: TGTGCCAGCAGCAACCCTGGGACATCGTACTATGGCTACACCTTC; CDR3: CASSNPGTSYYGYTF
D: TRBD1; size: once; J: TRBJ1-2; V: TRBV5-1; DNA: TGCGCCAGTAGCCAACTCACAGGGGGTAATGGCTACACCTTC; CDR3: CASSQLTGGNGYTF
D: .; size: .; J: TRBJ2-7; V: TRBV30; DNA: TGTGCCTGGAGTGTAAGACGATCGGGCGGCCGGGGATACGAGCAGTACTTC; CDR3: CAWSVRRSGGRGYEQYF
D: .; size: .; J: TRBJ2-7; V: TRBV16; DNA: TGTGCCAGCAGCCAGTATCCTGGACAACTATACGAGCAGTACTTC; CDR3: CASSQYPGQLYEQYF
D: TRBD2; size: .; J: TRBJ2-5; V: TRBV6-5; DNA: TGTGCCAGCACCAAAGGGGCGGGAGGGCAAGAGACCCAGTACTTC; CDR3: CASTKGAGGQETQYF
D: .; size: once; J: TRBJ1-2; V: TRBV5-1; DNA: TGCGCCAGCAGCTCGACGGGGGACTACGGCTACACCTTC; CDR3: CASSSTGDYGYTF
D: TRBD1; size: .; J: TRBJ1-4; V: TRBV19; DNA: TGTGCCAGTAGTCTCGGGACAGCAACTAATGAAAAACTGTTTTTT; CDR3: CASSLGTATNEKLFF
D: .; size: .; J: TRBJ2-7; V: TRBV18; DNA: TGTGCCAGCTCACCAAACGGGTACGAGCAGTACTTC; CDR3: CASSPNGYEQYF
D: TRBD2; size: .; J: TRBJ2-7; V: TRBV4-2; DNA: TGTGCCAGCAGCCAAGATCTCGACGCGGGGGCTAGCGGGGGTTTCTCCTACGAGCAGTACTTC; CDR3: CASSQDLDAGASGGFSYEQYF
D: .; size: .; J: TRBJ2-1; V: TRBV5-1; DNA: TGCGCCAGCAGCTCGACAGTTGAGCAGTTCTTC; CDR3: CASSSTVEQFF